One TCR beta chain is described in this entry. This specimen belongs to a study of blood T cell repertoires in COVID-19. Looking at the study overall: The analysed material was cDNA or gDNA that came from T cells, B-cell-depleted T cells, or PBMCs.

Produced via immunoSEQ multiplex PCR; TCRdb's table is partial and in-frame only. The data contain some 220,000 clones, roughly 75% of them seen just once; the ten biggest clones take up 7.2%. CDR1 and CDR2 (germline): SGHVS, FQNEAQ. V was cut by 5 bases and J by 1 base, with 8 bases left in between. The CDR3 length is 13 residues. This receptor was identified in a woman between 70 and 85 years old with acute or convalescent COVID-19. This chain uses TRBV7-8 with TRBJ1-2, with D possibly TRBD1 on 5 matching bases. Sequenced material: peripheral blood. CDR3: CASSLDSNYGYTF. As DNA, the CDR3 is TGTGCCAGCAGCCTAGACAGTAACTATGGCTACACCTTC.